Described below is a single TCR beta chain sequence and its context. What it recognizes is unknown. This sample was taken from a study of T cells in Graves' hyperthyroidism and ophthalmopathy. Overall study findings and caveats: Most clonotypes expanded in the thyroid (above 0.001) were also present in blood.

This CDR3 has 14 residues. Germline V lookup: CDR1 SGHDT, CDR2 YYEEEE. The V gene lost 1 base and the J gene lost 1 base, with 8 bases spanning the gap. Regions amplified from RNA transcripts were the TCR beta CDR3 regions. The HTBI primer set served for first-round RT-PCR of the TCR CDR3. Via MiXCR, TCRdb re-called the multiplex PCR reads, giving one row per CDR3 protein. The sample has fewer than 450,000 distinct CDR3 sequences, roughly a sixth seen once. The V gene is TRBV5-6, the J gene TRBJ2-5; D is uncertain. This sequence was found in a woman aged 25 to 45 with Graves' hyperthyroidism that later progressed to Graves' ophthalmopathy. The specimen sequenced was blood. DNA of the CDR3: TGTGCCAGCAGCTTGAGGCCTATCCAAGAGACCCAGTACTTC. Amino acids: CASSLRPIQETQYF.